The table lists the clone carrying this T cell receptor beta chain with a few counts. This specimen comes from a study of OX40 agonist ivuxolimab in advanced cancers. Across the study: An agonistic anti-OX40 (CD134) antibody, ivuxolimab, was used to treat the patients.

Trimming cost V 0 bases and J 8 bases; bases outside gene matches: 6. The CDR3 has 16 residues. The germline gives CDR1 SGDLS, CDR2 YYNGEE. Clones were read by immunoSEQ multiplex PCR, and TCRdb kept only the in-frame ones, dropping some. The data hold about 62,000 clones, with approximately 82% observed a single time. The J gene is TRBJ1-4, the V gene TRBV9; 11 bases line up with TRBD1. The specimen was CD4+ or CD8+ T cells sorted from blood, collected in a trial of the OX40 agonist ivuxolimab. The clonotype originates from an adult with an advanced solid tumor such as melanoma, head and neck, liver or kidney cancer. The CDR3 here is CASSVAGGQGGEKLFF. The CDR3 bases are TGTGCCAGCAGCGTAGCGGGGGGACAGGGGGGCGAAAAACTGTTTTTT.